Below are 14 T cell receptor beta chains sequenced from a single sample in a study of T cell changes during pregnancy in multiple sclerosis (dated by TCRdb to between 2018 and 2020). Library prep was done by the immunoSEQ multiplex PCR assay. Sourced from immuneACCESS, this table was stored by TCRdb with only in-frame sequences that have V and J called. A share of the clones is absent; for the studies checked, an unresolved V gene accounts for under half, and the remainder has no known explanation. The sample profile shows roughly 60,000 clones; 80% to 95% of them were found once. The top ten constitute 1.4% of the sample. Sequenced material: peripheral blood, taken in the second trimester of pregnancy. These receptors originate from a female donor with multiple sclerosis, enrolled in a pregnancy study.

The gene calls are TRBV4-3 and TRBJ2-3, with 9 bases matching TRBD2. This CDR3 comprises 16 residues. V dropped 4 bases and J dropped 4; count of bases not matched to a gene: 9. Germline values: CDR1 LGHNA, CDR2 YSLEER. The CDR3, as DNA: TGCGCCAGCAGCCCATTTCAAGCGGGAGGTGCAGATACGCAGTATTTT. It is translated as CASSPFQAGGADTQYF.

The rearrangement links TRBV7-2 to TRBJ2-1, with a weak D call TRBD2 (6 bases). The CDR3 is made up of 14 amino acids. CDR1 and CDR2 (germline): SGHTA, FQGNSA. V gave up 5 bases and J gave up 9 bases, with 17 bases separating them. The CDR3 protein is CASSDRAGRGEQFF. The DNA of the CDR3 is TGTGCCAGCAGCGATAGGGCGGGAAGGGGTGAGCAGTTCTTC.

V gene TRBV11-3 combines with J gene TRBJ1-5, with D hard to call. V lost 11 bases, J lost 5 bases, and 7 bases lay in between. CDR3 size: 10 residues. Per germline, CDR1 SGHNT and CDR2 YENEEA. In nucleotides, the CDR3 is TGTGCCCGGAGCCATCAGCCCCAGCATTTT. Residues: CARSHQPQHF.

The CDR3 reads CASSAAGSSGTQYF. CDR3 sequence (DNA): TGCGCCAGCAGCGCGGCCGGGAGTAGTGGGACCCAGTACTTC. The rearrangement links TRBV5-1 to TRBJ2-5, with D possibly TRBD2 on 6 matching bases. Deletions cut 4 bases from V and 7 bases from J, with 17 bases between. The CDR3 runs to 14 residues. Looked up from germline, CDR1 is SGHRS and CDR2 is YFSETQ.

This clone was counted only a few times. This chain's CDR3 is CAWSYSNQPQHF. Here the CDR3 DNA reads TGTGCCTGGAGTTATAGCAATCAGCCCCAGCATTTT. The rearrangement links TRBV30 to TRBJ1-5, with no clear D. The CDR3 is 12 residues long. The germline V and J ends were trimmed by 2 bases and 0 bases, with 2 bases remaining between them. Germline CDR1 and CDR2: GTSNPN and SVGIG (reference sequence).

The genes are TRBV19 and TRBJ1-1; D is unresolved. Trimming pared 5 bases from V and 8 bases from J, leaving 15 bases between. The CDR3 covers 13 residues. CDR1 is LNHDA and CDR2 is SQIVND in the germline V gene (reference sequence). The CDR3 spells CASSLGGIGEAFF. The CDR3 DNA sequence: TGTGCCAGTAGTCTGGGAGGGATCGGAGAAGCTTTCTTT. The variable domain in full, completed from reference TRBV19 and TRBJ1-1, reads DGGITQSPKYLFRKEGQNVTLSCEQNLNHDAMYWYRQDPGQGLRLIYYSQIVNDFQKGDIAEGYSVSREKKESFPLTVTSAQKNPTAFYLCASSLGGIGEAFFGQGTRLTVV.

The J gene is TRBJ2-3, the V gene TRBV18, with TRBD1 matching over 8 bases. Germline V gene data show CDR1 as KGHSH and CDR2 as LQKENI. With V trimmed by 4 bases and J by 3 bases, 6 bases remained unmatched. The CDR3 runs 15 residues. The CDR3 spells CASSRNRGETDTQYF. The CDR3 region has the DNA TGTGCCAGCTCACGTAACAGGGGGGAAACAGATACGCAGTATTTT.

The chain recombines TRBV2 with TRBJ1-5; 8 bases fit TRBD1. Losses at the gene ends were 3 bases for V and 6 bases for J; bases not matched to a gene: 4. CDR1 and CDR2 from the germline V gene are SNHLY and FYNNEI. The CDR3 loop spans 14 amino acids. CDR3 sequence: CASSEAGGLQPQHF. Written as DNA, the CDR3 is TGTGCCAGCAGTGAGGCAGGGGGCCTTCAGCCCCAGCATTTT.

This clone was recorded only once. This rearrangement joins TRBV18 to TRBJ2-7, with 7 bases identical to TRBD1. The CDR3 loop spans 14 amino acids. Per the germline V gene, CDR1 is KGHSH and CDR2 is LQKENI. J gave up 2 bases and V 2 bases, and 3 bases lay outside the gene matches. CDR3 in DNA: TGTGCCAGCTCACCAGGGACAGTTACCTACGAGCAGTACTTC. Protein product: CASSPGTVTYEQYF.

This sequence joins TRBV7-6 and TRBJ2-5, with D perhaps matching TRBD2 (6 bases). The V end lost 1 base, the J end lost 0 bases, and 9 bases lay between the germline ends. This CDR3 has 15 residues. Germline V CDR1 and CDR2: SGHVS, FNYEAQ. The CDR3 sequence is CASSLDLAHQETQYF. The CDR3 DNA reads TGTGCCAGCAGCTTAGACCTAGCGCACCAAGAGACCCAGTACTTC.

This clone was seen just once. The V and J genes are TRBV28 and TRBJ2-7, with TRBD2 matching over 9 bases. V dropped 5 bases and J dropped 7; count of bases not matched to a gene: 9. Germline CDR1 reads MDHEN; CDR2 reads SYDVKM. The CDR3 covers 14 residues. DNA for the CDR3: TGTGCCAGCAGTACCCCCGGGACTAGCAGTGAGCAGTACTTC. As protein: CASSTPGTSSEQYF.

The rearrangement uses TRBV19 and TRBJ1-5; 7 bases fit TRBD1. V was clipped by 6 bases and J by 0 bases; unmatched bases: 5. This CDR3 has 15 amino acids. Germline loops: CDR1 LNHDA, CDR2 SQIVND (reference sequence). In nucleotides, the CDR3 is TGTGCCAGTAGAATAACAGGGGTTAGCAATCAGCCCCAGCATTTT. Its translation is CASRITGVSNQPQHF.

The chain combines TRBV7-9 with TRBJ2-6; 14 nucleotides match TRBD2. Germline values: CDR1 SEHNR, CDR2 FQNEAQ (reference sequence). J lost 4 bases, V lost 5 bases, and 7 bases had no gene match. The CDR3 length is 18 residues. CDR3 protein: CASSAGLAGVTGANVLTF. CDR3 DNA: TGTGCCAGCAGCGCGGGACTAGCGGGAGTTACAGGGGCCAACGTCCTGACTTTC.

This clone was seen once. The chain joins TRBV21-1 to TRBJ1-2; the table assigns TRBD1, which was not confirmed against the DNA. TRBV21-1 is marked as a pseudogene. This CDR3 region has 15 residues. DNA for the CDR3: TGTGCCAGCAGCGCCCGGGACACAACCCTCTATGGCTACACCTTC. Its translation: CASSARDTTLYGYTF.